This entry lists 22 T cell receptor beta chains sequenced from one sample in a study of Ad26.COV2.S vaccination and SARS-CoV-2 variants. Treatment defined: some 20 received Ad26.COV2.S at low or high dose, single or two shots; several received placebo; per-sample allocation not given. Day 63 after the first vaccine or placebo injection was the time point for sampling. Repertoires were generated with immunoSEQ multiplex PCR, while TCRdb's copy carries only in-frame clones and drops some. The profile shows about 470,000 clones, around 91% of them singletons. The source material was peripheral blood, sampled in a trial of Ad26.COV2.S vaccine versus placebo. These receptors originate from a person aged 18-60 years who received the Ad26.COV2.S COVID-19 vaccine or a placebo.

This clone was observed a handful of times. This chain uses TRBV6-2 or TRBV6-3 with TRBJ2-7; no reliable D call. The germline V gene encodes CDR1 MNHEY and CDR2 SVGEGT. The CDR3 sequence is 13 residues long. V lost 2 bases to trimming and J lost 4 bases, with 9 bases between them. The CDR3 spells CASSYEKDYEQYF. The CDR3 nucleotides read TGTGCCAGCAGTTACGAGAAGGATTACGAGCAGTACTTC.

V usage is TRBV22-1 and J usage is TRBJ2-7. TRBV22-1 is a pseudogene locus. CDR3 size: 12 residues. CDR3 sequence (DNA): TGTCCTGGGAGCCCTAACGGACGGGGACGGTACTTC. Translation: CPGSPNGRGRYF.

This clone has only a few counts. The junction departs from germline at one end; a sequencing error may be responsible. The rearrangement uses TRBV4-3 and TRBJ1-3; D is unclear. Germline V gives CDR1 LGHNA, CDR2 YSLEER. The CDR3 has 14 amino acids. CDR3 protein: CTSSYPKNGNTIYF. Here the CDR3 DNA reads TGCACCAGCAGCTACCCGAAAAACGGAAACACCATATATTTT.

This chain connects TRBV7-6 to TRBJ2-1; the match to TRBD2 covers 8 bases. Per germline, CDR1 SGHVS and CDR2 FNYEAQ. Trimming removed 4 bases from V and 3 bases from J; junction bases left unmatched: 14. The CDR3 totals 18 residues. CDR3 sequence: CASSSPGGLAGIYNEQFF. The CDR3 coding sequence is TGTGCCAGCAGCTCCCCTGGCGGGCTAGCGGGCATCTACAATGAGCAGTTCTTC. The entire variable domain, with the rest obtained from reference TRBV7-6 and TRBJ2-1, is as follows: GAGVSQSPRYKVTKRGQDVALRCDPISGHVSLYWYRQALGQGPEFLTYFNYEAQQDKSGLPNDRFSAERPEGSISTLTIQRTEQRDSAMYRCASSSPGGLAGIYNEQFFGPGTRLTVL.

This rearrangement joins TRBV29-1 to TRBJ2-3, with TRBD2 identical over 12 bases. J lost 3 bases, V lost 2 bases, and 3 bases had no gene match. Germline CDR1 is SQVTM and CDR2 is ANQGSEA. The CDR3 has 15 amino acids. In DNA, the CDR3 is TGCAGCGTTGAACTGACTAGCGGGAGTACAGATACGCAGTATTTT. It encodes CSVELTSGSTDTQYF.

The chain employs TRBV7-9 and TRBJ1-5; no definite D call. CDR3 length: 13 amino acids. Trimming removed 1 base from V and 5 bases from J, with 6 bases in between. Germline V gene data show CDR1 as SEHNR and CDR2 as FQNEAQ (reference sequence). The DNA of the CDR3 is TGTGCCAGCAGCTTAGAACAGTATCAGCCCCAGCATTTT. Translated: CASSLEQYQPQHF.

V gene TRBV5-1 combines with J gene TRBJ2-1; D ambiguous. Trimming took 0 bases from V and 9 from J, leaving 13 bases between them. Per germline, CDR1 SGHRS and CDR2 YFSETQ. The CDR3 runs to 14 residues. CDR3 nucleotides: TGCGCCAGCAGCTTGGCGCAAGATATTACTGAGCAGTTCTTC. Protein sequence: CASSLAQDITEQFF. The full variable domain, completed using reference TRBV5-1 and TRBJ2-1, is KAGVTQTPRYLIKTRGQQVTLSCSPISGHRSVSWYQQTPGQGLQFLFEYFSETQRNKGNFPGRFSGRQFSNSRSEMNVSTLELGDSALYLCASSLAQDITEQFFGPGTRLTVL.

This chain joins TRBV4-3 and TRBJ1-2, with unresolved D. The ends were cut back, 1 base at V and 6 bases at J, with 15 bases in the middle. The germline gives CDR1 LGHNA, CDR2 YSLEER. The CDR3 spans 15 residues. The CDR3 coding sequence is TGCGCCAGCAGCCAAGGACCGCGTTCAGGTGATGGCTACACCTTC. Translated: CASSQGPRSGDGYTF.

In this sample, this clone turned up once. V and J are TRBV27 and TRBJ2-1; the match to TRBD1 covers 7 bases. Per the germline V gene, CDR1 is MNHEY and CDR2 is SMNVEV (reference sequence). The CDR3 consists of 15 residues. V was pared by 6 bases and J by 9 bases, with 14 bases of the junction left unmatched. This CDR3 reads CASSSRRTGLSEQFF. In DNA form, the CDR3 reads TGTGCCAGCAGCTCCCGAAGGACAGGTTTGTCTGAGCAGTTCTTC.

This clone is a singleton in its sample. V and J are TRBV19 and TRBJ2-5; D is undetermined. The V gene's germline CDR1 is LNHDA and CDR2 SQIVND (reference sequence). The germline V and J ends were trimmed by 9 bases and 2 bases, with 16 bases remaining between them. The CDR3 spans 14 residues. The CDR3 bases are TGTGCCAGCACACCGGATTTTGGGCAAGAGACCCAGTACTTC. Translation: CASTPDFGQETQYF.

This clone has just one count. The chain links TRBV9 to TRBJ2-7; no clear D gene. Trimming took off 3 bases at V and 1 base at J, with 11 bases between the two ends. Germline V gives CDR1 SGDLS, CDR2 YYNGEE. CDR3 size: 14 residues. CDR3: CASSEVDGSYEQYF. In DNA form, the CDR3 reads TGTGCCAGCAGCGAAGTGGACGGATCCTACGAGCAGTACTTC.

This clone was seen only once. J is TRBJ2-1 and V is TRBV6-5; TRBD2 matches 9 bases. V trimming: 6 bases; J trimming: 9 bases; junction bases outside the gene matches: 6. This CDR3 region has 13 residues. Germline CDR1 is MNHEY and CDR2 is SVGAGI. CDR3 sequence reads: CASSLAGVTEQFF. The CDR3 nucleotides read TGTGCCAGCAGCTTAGCGGGAGTAACTGAGCAGTTCTTC.

V is TRBV10-3 and J is TRBJ1-1; no definite D call. The length of the CDR3 is 12 residues. Germline CDR1 and CDR2: ENHRY and SYGVKD. V was shortened by 0 bases and J by 9 bases, with 8 bases between the two germline ends. CDR3 protein: CAISESLGKAFF. CDR3 nucleotide sequence: TGTGCCATCAGTGAGTCCTTGGGTAAAGCTTTCTTT.

The chain carries TRBV7-9 and TRBJ2-7; perhaps D is TRBD1 or TRBD2 (5 bases each). Germline-derived CDR1 and CDR2 are SEHNR and FQNEAQ (reference sequence). The length of the CDR3 is 14 residues. V lost 3 bases and J 4 bases, leaving 13 bases between the germline ends. CDR3 nucleotide sequence: TGTGCCAGCAGCTTGGGGGACGGCCTATACGAGCAGTACTTC. This gives the protein CASSLGDGLYEQYF. The whole variable domain, filled in from reference TRBV7-9 and TRBJ2-7, reads DTGVSQNPRHKITKRGQNVTFRCDPISEHNRLYWYRQTLGQGPEFLTYFQNEAQLEKSRLLSDRFSAERPKGSFSTLEIQRTEQGDSAMYLCASSLGDGLYEQYFGPGTRLTVT.

The table lists this clone with a count of one. V gene TRBV5-4 combines with J gene TRBJ2-1; 13 positions agree with TRBD2. The CDR3 loop spans 16 amino acids. Trimming cost V 1 base and J 3 bases; bases outside gene matches: 1. Germline V gene sequence: CDR1 SGHNT, CDR2 YYREEE (reference sequence). The CDR3 DNA is TGTGCCAGCAGCTTGAGACTAGCGGGGGGCTACAATGAGCAGTTCTTC. Translating gives CASSLRLAGGYNEQFF.

The chain carries TRBV13 and TRBJ1-2; D remains ambiguous. The CDR3 consists of 13 residues. V was pared by 2 bases and J by 6 bases, with 10 bases between. Per germline, CDR1 PRHDT and CDR2 FYEKMQ (reference sequence). The CDR3 loop is CASSLTAGDGYTF. CDR3 nucleotide sequence: TGTGCCAGCAGCTTAACGGCTGGGGATGGCTACACCTTC.

The chain carries TRBV12-5 and TRBJ2-7; possible D gene TRBD1, 6 bases. This CDR3 spans 15 amino acids. V lost 2 bases and J 2 bases, leaving 13 bases between the germline ends. Looked up from germline, CDR1 is LGHNT and CDR2 is FRNRAP. CDR3 coding DNA: TGTGCTAGTGGTTTGCTGCCGGGACACCCCTACGAGCAGTACTTC. Translated: CASGLLPGHPYEQYF.

This rearrangement joins TRBV7-3 to TRBJ2-6; D may be TRBD2 (6 bases). The CDR3 is 17 amino acids. Germline CDR1 is SGHTA and CDR2 is FQGTGA. Between the trimmed V and J ends, which lost 3 bases and 0 bases, there was a span of 12 bases. The CDR3 DNA reads as TGTGCCAGCAGCTTGGGCGGGGTAGCCTCTGGGGCCAACGTCCTGACTTTC. Its translation is CASSLGGVASGANVLTF. Full variable domain (rest looked up from reference TRBV7-3 and TRBJ2-6): GAGVSQTPSNKVTEKGKYVELRCDPISGHTALYWYRQSLGQGPEFLIYFQGTGAADDSGLPNDRFFAVRPEGSVSTLKIQRTERGDSAVYLCASSLGGVASGANVLTFGAGSRLTVL.

The chain combines TRBV7-2 with TRBJ2-5, with 7 bases identical to TRBD1. This CDR3 comprises 16 residues. V lost 6 bases and J lost 4; bases outside the gene matches: 14. Germline V lookup: CDR1 SGHTA, CDR2 FQGNSA. The CDR3 reads CASRTPGQHSAETQYF. CDR3 DNA: TGTGCCAGCAGGACCCCGGGACAGCATTCGGCAGAGACCCAGTACTTC.

The chain employs TRBV29-1 and TRBJ2-3, with 7 bases fitting TRBD2. The germline CDR1 and CDR2 sequences are SQVTM and ANQGSEA. The ends lost 0 bases at V and 6 bases at J; junction bases unmatched: 6. The CDR3 is 14 residues long. The DNA for the CDR3 is TGCAGCGTTGAAGAACCCGGGGGGAGGGATACGCAGTATTTT. This gives the protein CSVEEPGGRDTQYF.

This clone occurred a few times. The V call is TRBV7-2, the J call TRBJ2-3; no clear D gene. Looked up from germline, CDR1 is SGHTA and CDR2 is FQGNSA. The V gene lost 1 base and the J gene lost 4 bases, with 15 bases spanning the gap. The CDR3 is made up of 16 amino acids. CDR3 in DNA: TGTGCCAGCAGCTTAGATGGATTGAGGTCCGCAGATACGCAGTATTTT. Translating gives CASSLDGLRSADTQYF.

The rearrangement joins TRBV7-2 to TRBJ2-1, with D perhaps assigned TRBD1 or TRBD2 (5 bases each). Germline CDR1 and CDR2: SGHTA and FQGNSA. Trimming took off 6 bases at V and 0 bases at J, with 15 bases between the two ends. The CDR3 is made up of 16 amino acids. The CDR3 sequence: CASSFRGPLSYNEQFF. For the CDR3, the DNA is TGTGCCAGCAGTTTTAGGGGACCACTCTCCTACAATGAGCAGTTCTTC.